A single sample gave rise to the 29 T cell receptor beta chains below, sequenced in a study of CD8+ T cells in alopecia areata. RNA was isolated and reverse transcribed to cDNA, the sequencing template. Measured with immunoSEQ multiplex PCR; TCRdb has only the in-frame clones, and not every one. Altogether some 120,000 clones are present, roughly 50% being singletons, with the ten largest covering roughly a tenth. Sequenced material: NKG2D-low CD8+ T cells sorted from blood. Receptors originate from a human donor with alopecia areata.

V gene TRBV30 combines with J gene TRBJ2-1; 10 nucleotides align to TRBD2. Germline values: CDR1 GTSNPN, CDR2 SVGIG (reference sequence). The V gene end was trimmed by 7 bases and the J gene end by 7 bases; junction bases not matched to a gene: 13. The CDR3 is 15 residues long. CDR3 loop: CASTSGKRNENEQFF. The CDR3 coding sequence is TGTGCCTCCACTAGCGGGAAACGAAATGAAAATGAGCAGTTCTTC.

This chain links TRBV4-1 with TRBJ2-2; D gene unclear. The CDR3 contains 14 residues. The ends were cut back, 3 bases at V and 6 bases at J, with 11 bases in the middle. Germline CDR1 MGHRA, CDR2 YSYEKL. CDR3 residues: CASSHQGLSGELFF. In DNA, the CDR3 is TGCGCCAGCAGCCACCAAGGGTTATCCGGGGAGCTGTTTTTT.

This clone appeared a few times. Distinct nucleotide sequences in the sample also encode this CDR3. The rearrangement joins TRBV29-1 to TRBJ2-7; no clear D. The CDR3 extends over 12 amino acids. Germline CDR1 is SQVTM and CDR2 is ANQGSEA. V was clipped by 3 bases and J by 0 bases, with 6 bases between them. The CDR3 DNA reads as TGCAGCGTTGAGGACGGCTCCTACGAGCAGTACTTC. It specifies CSVEDGSYEQYF.

V gene TRBV2 combines with J gene TRBJ2-5; D call uncertain. The germline V and J ends were trimmed by 3 bases and 2 bases, with 7 bases remaining between them. This CDR3 is built from 13 residues. The germline V gene has CDR1 SNHLY and CDR2 FYNNEI. This CDR3 reads CASSDGSQETQYF. DNA of the CDR3: TGTGCCAGCAGTGACGGCAGTCAAGAGACCCAGTACTTC.

This clone was observed a handful of times. The chain joins TRBV29-1 to TRBJ2-7; D assignment may be TRBD1 or TRBD2 (5 bases each). CDR3 length equals 11 residues. Germline V CDR1 and CDR2: SQVTM, ANQGSEA. V was pared by 6 bases and J by 7 bases, with 13 bases between. CDR3 residues: CSVVSWGEQYF. The CDR3 DNA sequence: TGCAGCGTGGTCTCCTGGGGGGAGCAGTACTTC.

This clone has just a few counts. V is TRBV4-1 and J is TRBJ2-1; 11 bases are shared with TRBD2. V shed 5 bases and J 8 bases; nucleotides not matched to a gene: 11. Germline assignment: CDR1 MGHRA and CDR2 YSYEKL. The CDR3 is made up of 16 amino acids. CDR3 DNA: TGCGCCAGCAGCGCGTTAGCGGGGGGGCTTGGGGATGAGCAGTTCTTC. Protein product: CASSALAGGLGDEQFF.

This clone was detected a few times. The chain uses TRBV28 and TRBJ2-1; D gene ambiguous. Per the germline V gene, CDR1 is MDHEN and CDR2 is SYDVKM. Deletions cut 3 bases from V and 9 bases from J, with 12 bases between. This CDR3 is built from 13 residues. CDR3 sequence (DNA): TGTGCCAGCAGTTTGATGCTGGTAGGTGAGCAGTTCTTC. This sequence encodes CASSLMLVGEQFF.

The rearrangement uses TRBV29-1 and TRBJ2-7, with a tentative D call TRBD2 (5 bases). Germline V gene sequence: CDR1 SQVTM, CDR2 ANQGSEA. The CDR3 runs 13 residues. V shed 4 bases and J shed 3 bases, with 13 bases lying between them. The chain's CDR3 is CSVVVGESYEQYF. The CDR3 DNA reads TGCAGCGTTGTGGTGGGAGAGAGCTACGAGCAGTACTTC.

The rearrangement uses TRBV6-1 and TRBJ2-7, with unresolved D. The CDR3 runs to 17 residues. Germline V gene data show CDR1 as MNHNS and CDR2 as SASEGT. V was shortened by 0 bases and J by 3 bases, with 18 bases between the two germline ends. The CDR3 spells CASSEASTRNTFYEQYF. The CDR3 region has the DNA TGTGCCAGCAGTGAAGCCTCAACGCGGAACACCTTCTACGAGCAGTACTTC.

Turning to this clone: This sample includes further DNA sequences coding for the same CDR3. The genes are TRBV2 and TRBJ1-2; no definite D call. The CDR3 is made up of 10 amino acids. V shed 6 bases and J shed 5 bases, with 4 bases lying between them. Germline V gene data show CDR1 as SNHLY and CDR2 as FYNNEI. The CDR3 sequence: CASRSYGYTF. The CDR3 DNA is TGTGCCAGCAGGTCTTATGGCTACACCTTC.

The chain uses TRBV30 and TRBJ1-1, with no clear D. The V end lost 0 bases, the J end lost 1 base, and 9 bases lay between the germline ends. Germline assignment: CDR1 GTSNPN and CDR2 SVGIG (reference sequence). The CDR3 extends over 14 amino acids. The CDR3 sequence: CAWSVSVQNTEAFF. The CDR3 DNA is TGTGCCTGGAGTGTTTCCGTGCAGAACACTGAAGCTTTCTTT.

The chain couples TRBV29-1 to TRBJ2-1; no clear D. Between the trimmed V and J ends, which lost 0 bases and 3 bases, there was a span of 6 bases. In germline, CDR1 is SQVTM, CDR2 ANQGSEA. This CDR3 is 13 amino acids long. DNA of the CDR3: TGCAGCGTTGAAGAGACCAGCTACAATGAGCAGTTCTTC. The encoded protein is CSVEETSYNEQFF.

J is TRBJ2-3 and V is TRBV29-1, with D hard to call. Germline CDR1 is SQVTM and CDR2 is ANQGSEA. There are 12 residues in the CDR3. The germline V and J ends were trimmed by 2 bases and 4 bases, with 7 bases remaining between them. CDR3 nucleotides: TGCAGCGTTGAATTGGGGTCAGATACGCAGTATTTT. Translating it yields CSVELGSDTQYF.

The chain uses TRBV5-1 and TRBJ2-7; 8 bases fit TRBD2. The CDR3 runs 15 residues. The trim removed 5 bases at V and 1 base at J, leaving 8 bases unmatched. CDR1 and CDR2 from the germline V gene are SGHRS and YFSETQ. CDR3 amino acids: CASRKTSAPSYEQYF. The CDR3, as DNA: TGCGCCAGCAGAAAGACTAGCGCACCTTCCTACGAGCAGTACTTC.

This chain connects TRBV29-1 to TRBJ1-1, with D hard to call. The CDR3 contains 14 residues. Per germline, CDR1 SQVTM and CDR2 ANQGSEA. V was pared by 6 bases and J by 1 base, with 15 bases between. In DNA form, the CDR3 reads TGCAGCGTCGCGAGGGAGCGCCCGAACACTGAAGCTTTCTTT. It is translated as CSVARERPNTEAFF.

This clone was seen a single time. The J gene is TRBJ2-5, the V gene TRBV27, with TRBD1 matching 8 bases. The CDR3 spans 15 residues. Germline CDR1 and CDR2: MNHEY and SMNVEV (reference sequence). V lost 2 bases, J lost 0 bases, and 2 bases stayed unmatched. The CDR3 is CASSLGTGDQETQYF. For the CDR3, the DNA is TGTGCCAGCAGTTTAGGGACAGGAGACCAAGAGACCCAGTACTTC.

This clone turned up a few times. V usage is TRBV21-1 and J usage is TRBJ1-1. TRBV21-1 counts as a pseudogene. The CDR3 sequence is 12 residues long. CDR3 in DNA: TGTGCCAGCAGCACTGCCTTCACTGAAGCTTTCTTT. Its protein product is CASSTAFTEAFF.

The rearrangement links TRBV29-1 to TRBJ1-5; 7 bases align to TRBD1. Germline values: CDR1 SQVTM, CDR2 ANQGSEA. V gave up 3 bases and J gave up 5 bases; unmatched junction bases: 4. The CDR3 runs to 13 residues. The CDR3 coding sequence is TGCAGCGTTGATTCGGGGACAGATCAGCCCCAGCATTTT. Translated, it gives CSVDSGTDQPQHF.

This rearrangement joins TRBV4-1 to TRBJ2-7; the D is unclear. V lost 1 base to trimming and J lost 3 bases, with 7 bases between them. This CDR3 region has 13 residues. Germline values: CDR1 MGHRA, CDR2 YSYEKL. The CDR3 region is CASSQARDYEQYF. CDR3 sequence (DNA): TGCGCCAGCAGCCAAGCAAGGGACTACGAGCAGTACTTC.

The chain is built from TRBV29-1 and TRBJ2-7; D possibly corresponds to TRBD2 (6 bases). CDR3 size: 12 residues. V lost 4 bases, J lost 4 bases, and 11 bases lay in between. Germline V gene data show CDR1 as SQVTM and CDR2 as ANQGSEA. Here the CDR3 DNA reads TGCAGCGTTGCGGGTAGCGGTTACGAGCAGTACTTC. It is translated as CSVAGSGYEQYF.

J is TRBJ2-7 and V is TRBV4-2; D not certain. Germline V lookup: CDR1 LGHNA, CDR2 YNFKEQ. This CDR3 comprises 12 residues. V lost 1 base and J 4 bases, leaving 5 bases between the germline ends. CDR3 DNA sequence: TGTGCCAGCAGCCAAGGTGCTTACGAGCAGTACTTC. As protein: CASSQGAYEQYF.

The chain couples TRBV14 to TRBJ2-1; TRBD1 matches 7 bases. CDR1 and CDR2 (germline): SGHDN, FVKESK. The CDR3 length is 14 residues. V dropped 4 bases and J dropped 4; count of bases not matched to a gene: 4. This CDR3 reads CASSPRDSYNEQFF. For the CDR3, the DNA is TGTGCCAGCAGCCCCCGGGACAGTTACAATGAGCAGTTCTTC. Variable domain in full (rest from reference TRBV14 and TRBJ2-1): EAGVTQFPSHSVIEKGQTVTLRCDPISGHDNLYWYRRVMGKEIKFLLHFVKESKQDESGMPNNRFLAERTGGTYSTLKVQPAELEDSGVYFCASSPRDSYNEQFFGPGTRLTVL.

This clone has only one observation. The V and J genes are TRBV4-1 and TRBJ2-7; D uncertain. CDR3 length equals 15 residues. Trimming stripped 0 bases from V and 3 bases from J, with 12 bases between. CDR1 and CDR2 from the germline V gene are MGHRA and YSYEKL. The CDR3 region is CASSQDSGSYYEQYF. The DNA of the CDR3 is TGCGCCAGCAGCCAAGATTCGGGCAGTTACTACGAGCAGTACTTC.

This chain uses TRBV29-1 with TRBJ2-3, with D possibly TRBD1 on 5 matching bases. The CDR3 contains 12 residues. V lost 5 bases, J lost 2 bases, and 8 bases lay in between. Germline-derived CDR1 and CDR2 are SQVTM and ANQGSEA. The CDR3 DNA follows: TGCAGCGTTCAGGGAATCACAGATACGCAGTATTTT. The encoded protein is CSVQGITDTQYF.

The chain carries TRBV28 and TRBJ2-1; D remains unclear. Trimming pared 3 bases from V and 0 bases from J, leaving 6 bases between. Germline-derived CDR1 and CDR2 are MDHEN and SYDVKM. The CDR3 loop spans 14 amino acids. The CDR3 sequence: CASSFAASYNEQFF. The CDR3, as DNA: TGTGCCAGCAGTTTTGCGGCCTCCTACAATGAGCAGTTCTTC.

This clone occurred a few times. V usage is TRBV29-1 and J usage is TRBJ2-5; 7 nucleotides agree with TRBD1. Germline loops: CDR1 SQVTM, CDR2 ANQGSEA. The trim removed 3 bases at V and 3 bases at J, leaving 7 bases unmatched. This CDR3 contains 14 residues. CDR3 DNA: TGCAGCGTTGAGGGACAGCAACAAGAAGAGACCCAGTACTTC. This gives the protein CSVEGQQQEETQYF.

The V call is TRBV29-1, the J call TRBJ2-5, with 11 bases that match TRBD2. Germline V lookup: CDR1 SQVTM, CDR2 ANQGSEA. Trimming cost V 4 bases and J 6 bases; bases outside gene matches: 7. The CDR3 length is 14 residues. The CDR3 DNA follows: TGCAGCGTTGGGGTGACTAGCGGGGTTCAGACCCAGTACTTC. Its translation is CSVGVTSGVQTQYF.

The chain is built from TRBV28 and TRBJ2-3; D remains ambiguous. Between the trimmed V and J ends, which lost 1 base and 5 bases, there was a span of 13 bases. The CDR3 has 15 amino acids. Germline values: CDR1 MDHEN, CDR2 SYDVKM. In DNA, the CDR3 is TGTGCCAGCAGTTTATATAGTGGTGGGTTAGATACGCAGTATTTT. Its protein product is CASSLYSGGLDTQYF.

The V call is TRBV30, the J call TRBJ2-1; 10 bases fit TRBD2. This CDR3 has 15 residues. V shed 0 bases and J 10 bases; nucleotides not matched to a gene: 9. Germline values: CDR1 GTSNPN, CDR2 SVGIG (reference sequence). The CDR3: CAWSVLASGSREQFF. In DNA form, the CDR3 reads TGTGCCTGGAGTGTATTGGCTAGCGGGAGTAGGGAGCAGTTCTTC.